This T cell receptor beta chain was sequenced in a study of blood T cell repertoires in COVID-19. TCRdb keeps only in-frame clones here, not all; method: immunoSEQ multiplex PCR. The sample contains 400,000 to 550,000 clones, roughly 91% of which appear only once. The sample taken for sequencing was peripheral blood. The source is a woman in her thirties with acute or convalescent COVID-19.

The CDR3 sequence: CASRDRAGPYNEQFF. In DNA, the CDR3 is TGCGCCAGCAGAGACAGGGCAGGGCCCTACAATGAGCAGTTCTTC. The chain uses TRBV5-1 and TRBJ2-1, with TRBD1 matching over 7 bases. This CDR3 has 15 amino acids. Germline values: CDR1 SGHRS, CDR2 YFSETQ. With V trimmed by 5 bases and J by 2 bases, 7 bases remained unmatched.